The 26 T cell receptor beta chains below come from one sample, sequenced in a study of radiotherapy plus CTLA-4 blockade in lung cancer. This table comes from immunoSEQ multiplex PCR, and its TCRdb copy is limited to in-frame clones, with some not included. Seen here are some 41,000 clones, roughly 64% observed once, and the top ten hold about 23%. Sequenced here: peripheral blood, sampled from a patient treated with radiotherapy plus ipilimumab. The origin of the receptors is a human donor with non-small cell lung cancer who had a partial response to radiotherapy plus ipilimumab.

The V gene is TRBV5-1, the J gene TRBJ2-3; D gene uncertain. Germline V gene sequence: CDR1 SGHRS, CDR2 YFSETQ. The length of the CDR3 is 12 residues. V gave up 2 bases and J gave up 2 bases, with 3 bases separating them. CDR3 DNA sequence: TGCGCCAGCAGCTTCTCCACAGATACGCAGTATTTT. Amino acid sequence: CASSFSTDTQYF.

The chain is built from TRBV11-2 and TRBJ2-7; 14 bases match TRBD2. J was trimmed by 3 bases and V by 3 bases; bases with no gene match: 1. The CDR3 contains 15 residues. Germline-derived CDR1 and CDR2 are SGHAT and FQNNGV. This CDR3 is CASSFGTSGSYEQYF. In DNA, the CDR3 is TGTGCCAGCAGCTTTGGGACTAGCGGGAGCTACGAGCAGTACTTC. The full variable domain, in which reference TRBV11-2 and TRBJ2-7 provide the parts outside the CDR3, is EAGVAQSPRYKIIEKRQSVAFWCNPISGHATLYWYQQILGQGPKLLIQFQNNGVVDDSQLPKDRFSAERLKGVDSTLKIQPAKLEDSAVYLCASSFGTSGSYEQYFGPGTRLTVT.

The CDR3 region is CASSYLGAPTYNEQFF. The CDR3 nucleotides are TGTGCCAGCAGTTACCTGGGGGCGCCTACATACAATGAGCAGTTCTTC. J is TRBJ2-1 and V is TRBV6-5; TRBD1 is a possible D gene (6 bases). Germline-derived CDR1 and CDR2 are MNHEY and SVGAGI. V lost 2 bases to trimming and J lost 4 bases, with 15 bases between them. The CDR3 is 16 residues long.

The rearrangement links TRBV5-5 to TRBJ2-3; tentative D call: TRBD1 (6 bases). Germline V gene data show CDR1 as SGHKS and CDR2 as YYEKEE (reference sequence). V lost 7 bases, J lost 0 bases, and 12 bases lay in between. The CDR3 runs to 14 residues. CDR3 loop: CASGPGTSTDTQYF. CDR3 coding DNA: TGTGCCAGCGGACCCGGGACAAGCACAGATACGCAGTATTTT.

The sample holds a few counts of this clone. The chain couples TRBV10-3 to TRBJ2-1; 7 bases fit TRBD2. CDR1 is ENHRY and CDR2 is SYGVKD in the germline V gene. V lost 3 bases and J lost 2; bases outside the gene matches: 10. CDR3 length: 17 amino acids. CDR3 sequence reads: CAISEREGQVTYNEQFF. The CDR3 DNA follows: TGTGCCATCAGTGAAAGGGAGGGCCAGGTAACCTACAATGAGCAGTTCTTC.

V gene TRBV6-1 combines with J gene TRBJ1-1; D might be TRBD1 (6 bases). V was clipped by 3 bases and J by 4 bases, with 12 bases between them. This CDR3 has 14 amino acids. CDR1 is MNHNS, CDR2 SASEGT, per germline. CDR3 protein: CASSETGRSTEAFF. The CDR3 coding sequence is TGTGCCAGCAGTGAGACAGGAAGATCCACTGAAGCTTTCTTT.

The chain employs TRBV12-5 and TRBJ1-1; D possibly corresponds to TRBD1 (6 bases). Between the trimmed V and J ends, which lost 1 base and 3 bases, there was a span of 18 bases. Germline values: CDR1 LGHNT, CDR2 FRNRAP. The length of the CDR3 is 17 residues. The CDR3 sequence: CASGLARGVGAHTEAFF. CDR3 bases: TGTGCTAGTGGTTTGGCTAGAGGGGTGGGGGCCCACACTGAAGCTTTCTTT.

This chain links TRBV5-1 with TRBJ1-2; D is perhaps TRBD1 (6 bases). CDR1 is SGHRS, CDR2 YFSETQ, per germline. CDR3 length equals 15 residues. V dropped 4 bases and J dropped 1 base, with 14 bases sitting between them. The chain's CDR3 is CASSGGAGINYGYTF. The DNA of the CDR3 is TGCGCCAGCAGCGGGGGGGCCGGCATTAACTATGGCTACACCTTC.

The chain carries TRBV5-8 and TRBJ2-5, with 8 bases lining up with TRBD2. Germline CDR1 SGHTS, CDR2 YDEGEE. Trimming at V came to 0 bases and at J to 4 bases, leaving 5 bases not matched to a gene. There are 15 residues in the CDR3. The chain's CDR3 is CASSLGAGVLETQYF. Here the CDR3 DNA reads TGTGCCAGCAGCTTGGGAGCGGGAGTTCTAGAGACCCAGTACTTC. Supplemented by reference TRBV5-8 and TRBJ2-5, the full variable domain reads EAGVTQSPTHLIKTRGQQATLRCSPISGHTSVYWYQQALGLGLQFLLWYDEGEERNRGNFPPRFSGRQFPNYSSELNVNALELEDSALYLCASSLGAGVLETQYFGPGTRLLVL.

The chain has TRBV5-1 and TRBJ2-7, with 10 bases lining up with TRBD2. Unmatched junction bases numbered 6, after V lost 0 bases and J lost 6 bases. This CDR3 comprises 15 residues. Per the germline V gene, CDR1 is SGHRS and CDR2 is YFSETQ. CDR3 sequence (DNA): TGCGCCAGCAGCTTGGAGCTAGCGGGGGTGTCCGAGCAGTACTTC. Protein sequence: CASSLELAGVSEQYF.

The gene calls are TRBV5-1 and TRBJ2-3; 7 bases align to TRBD2. Trimming took 10 bases from V and 3 from J; bases not matched to a gene: 11. Germline CDR1 is SGHRS and CDR2 is YFSETQ. The CDR3 covers 14 residues. DNA for the CDR3: TGCGCCGGTTCGAGGGGAGGGCCGACAGATACGCAGTATTTT. Amino acids: CAGSRGGPTDTQYF.

This clone appeared a few times. The V gene is TRBV2, the J gene TRBJ1-1; 10 bases fit TRBD1. The germline V gene has CDR1 SNHLY and CDR2 FYNNEI. The CDR3 loop spans 12 amino acids. V lost 11 bases and J lost 5; bases outside the gene matches: 5. The DNA of the CDR3 is TGTGCCGGGGGACAGGGGCGGACTGAAGCTTTCTTT. Translated: CAGGQGRTEAFF.

The chain joins TRBV18 to TRBJ2-7; 12 bases are shared with TRBD2. The germline V gene has CDR1 KGHSH and CDR2 LQKENI. The CDR3 totals 17 residues. The junction had 11 bases not matched to a gene; V was cut back by 2 bases and J by 6 bases. CDR3 in DNA: TGTGCCAGCTCACCATCCGGGCGGACTAGCGGGATGGGCGAGCAGTACTTC. Protein product: CASSPSGRTSGMGEQYF.

The rearrangement links TRBV27 to TRBJ1-2; 9 nucleotides line up with TRBD1. Germline V lookup: CDR1 MNHEY, CDR2 SMNVEV (reference sequence). The V gene end was trimmed by 5 bases and the J gene end by 7 bases; junction bases not matched to a gene: 11. This CDR3 is 15 amino acids long. For the CDR3, the DNA is TGTGCCAGCAGTACCCGACAGGGGGAAGGGGCTGGCTACACCTTC. Its translation: CASSTRQGEGAGYTF.

The chain links TRBV7-8 to TRBJ2-7; 10 nucleotides align to TRBD1. The CDR3 is made up of 15 amino acids. Trimming removed 1 base from V and 5 bases from J; junction bases left unmatched: 5. Germline CDR1 and CDR2: SGHVS and FQNEAQ. The CDR3 DNA is TGTGCCAGCAGCTTAGAGGACAGGGGGATCGACGAGCAGTACTTC. It specifies CASSLEDRGIDEQYF. Combining the CDR3 with reference TRBV7-8 and TRBJ2-7 gives the whole variable domain GAGVSQSPRYKVAKRGQDVALRCDPISGHVSLFWYQQALGQGPEFLTYFQNEAQLDKSGLPSDRFFAERPEGSVSTLKIQRTQQEDSAVYLCASSLEDRGIDEQYFGPGTRLTVT.

V and J are TRBV25-1 and TRBJ1-5, with a possible D match to TRBD1 (6 bases). This CDR3 comprises 13 residues. Germline V gives CDR1 MGHDK, CDR2 SYGVNS. V was trimmed by 6 bases and J by 4 bases, leaving 10 bases between them. For the CDR3, the DNA is TGTGCCAGCAGACCAGGGGCGAATCAGCCCCAGCATTTT. This translates into CASRPGANQPQHF.

In its sample, this clone was seen a few times. The chain employs TRBV4-2 and TRBJ2-1; tentatively, D is TRBD1 (6 bases). Trimming shortened V by 3 bases and J by 7 bases, and 22 bases separated the two germline ends. The CDR3 spans 17 residues. Germline CDR1 LGHNA, CDR2 YNFKEQ. The CDR3 reads CASSHYRGTGQGNEQFF. The CDR3 nucleotides are TGTGCCAGCAGCCACTACCGGGGCACAGGGCAGGGGAATGAGCAGTTCTTC.

The chain has TRBV10-3 and TRBJ2-5, with D possibly being TRBD2 (5 bases). Germline values: CDR1 ENHRY, CDR2 SYGVKD. Trimming shortened V by 4 bases and J by 2 bases, and 8 bases separated the two germline ends. CDR3 length: 13 residues. CDR3 DNA sequence: TGTGCCATCAGTGCGAGGGAGCAAGAGACCCAGTACTTC. Its translation: CAISAREQETQYF.

The V call is TRBV7-3, the J call TRBJ2-1, with 7 bases identical to TRBD2. V shed 5 bases, J shed 0 bases, and the junction held 13 bases outside the gene matches. CDR3 length: 18 amino acids. Germline-derived CDR1 and CDR2 are SGHTA and FQGTGA. The CDR3 DNA follows: TGTGCCAGCAGCCCCCCTCCTGGGCGGGGGAGCTCCTACAATGAGCAGTTCTTC. Its protein product is CASSPPPGRGSSYNEQFF.

V is TRBV5-1 and J is TRBJ2-4, with 9 bases matching TRBD2. This CDR3 region has 15 residues. Germline CDR1 reads SGHRS; CDR2 reads YFSETQ. Trimming cost V 5 bases and J 0 bases; bases outside gene matches: 3. CDR3 in amino acids: CASREAGGAKNIQYF. In DNA form, the CDR3 reads TGCGCCAGCAGGGAAGCGGGGGGAGCCAAAAACATTCAGTACTTC.

J is TRBJ2-5 and V is TRBV9, with D perhaps TRBD1 (6 bases). CDR1 and CDR2 (germline): SGDLS, YYNGEE. With 7 bases removed from V and 7 bases from J, the gap between germline ends came to 17 bases. CDR3 length: 13 amino acids. CDR3 loop: CASGGSSQSTQYF. The CDR3 nucleotides read TGTGCCAGCGGGGGCAGTTCTCAATCGACCCAGTACTTC. Complete variable domain (other parts from reference TRBV9 and TRBJ2-5): DSGVTQTPKHLITATGQRVTLRCSPRSGDLSVYWYQQSLDQGLQFLIQYYNGEERAKGNILERFSAQQFPDLHSELNLSSLELGDSALYFCASGGSSQSTQYFGPGTRLLVL.

The rearrangement uses TRBV5-1 and TRBJ2-7; TRBD2 might be the D (5 bases). CDR3 size: 18 residues. Germline loops: CDR1 SGHRS, CDR2 YFSETQ. Trimming stripped 4 bases from V and 2 bases from J, with 25 bases between. The chain's CDR3 is CASSLRGSVPPGAYEQYF. In nucleotides, the CDR3 is TGCGCCAGCAGCCTTCGGGGTTCGGTGCCTCCAGGTGCCTACGAGCAGTACTTC.

This clone came up a few times. The J gene is TRBJ2-3, the V gene TRBV2, with 11 nucleotides matching TRBD2. CDR1 and CDR2 from the germline V gene are SNHLY and FYNNEI. CDR3 length: 17 amino acids. V shed 6 bases and J 6 bases; nucleotides not matched to a gene: 14. The CDR3 region has the DNA TGTGCCAGCAGACAAATGGGCCTAGCGGGGGGCCCTGATACGCAGTATTTT. This gives the protein CASRQMGLAGGPDTQYF.

This chain links TRBV18 with TRBJ1-6; no clear D gene. Germline CDR1 KGHSH, CDR2 LQKENI. The CDR3 has 17 residues. The V and J ends lost 2 bases and 0 bases respectively, with 11 bases between them. The CDR3 is CASSPLPESSYNSPLHF. In DNA, the CDR3 is TGTGCCAGCTCACCATTACCAGAAAGCTCCTATAATTCACCCCTCCACTTT. The whole variable domain, filled in from reference TRBV18 and TRBJ1-6, reads NAGVMQNPRHLVRRRGQEARLRCSPMKGHSHVYWYRQLPEEGLKFMVYLQKENIIDESGMPKERFSAEFPKEGPSILRIQQVVRGDSAAYFCASSPLPESSYNSPLHFGNGTRLTVT.

This clone was recorded many times. This rearrangement joins TRBV5-1 to TRBJ1-2, with D hard to call. Trimming removed 0 bases at V and 5 bases at J, with 11 bases between. The CDR3 spans 14 residues. The V gene's germline CDR1 is SGHRS and CDR2 YFSETQ. DNA for the CDR3: TGCGCCAGCAGCTTGGGTAGTACGAGATATGGCTACACCTTC. Translated: CASSLGSTRYGYTF.

The J gene is TRBJ2-7, the V gene TRBV10-1, with D perhaps matching TRBD1 (5 bases). The CDR3 has 12 residues. CDR1 is WNHNN and CDR2 is SYGVQD in the germline V gene (reference sequence). V was pared by 9 bases and J by 4 bases, with 13 bases between. This CDR3 is CASQGDWYEQYF. The CDR3 DNA follows: TGCGCCAGTCAAGGGGATTGGTACGAGCAGTACTTC.